This record covers a single T cell receptor (beta chain). Naive CD8 cells comprised CD45RO-negative, CCR7-positively selected cells, excluding terminally differentiated effector memory CD45RA+ cells. On sorted subsets, replicate PCRs used roughly 220 ng DNA, or 25,000 to 35,000 T cell genomes. Clones were read by immunoSEQ multiplex PCR, and TCRdb kept only the in-frame ones, dropping some. This table has roughly 2.1 million clones, roughly 91% appearing once. This sample was taken from a study of shared clonotypes between healthy human individuals. With 6 bases removed from V and 0 bases from J, the gap between germline ends came to 11 bases. Germline V gene data show CDR1 as ENHRY and CDR2 as SYGVKD. The CDR3 extends over 14 amino acids.

The chain uses TRBV10-3 and TRBJ1-1; D is undetermined. The source material was naive CD8+ T cells from PBMCs. This receptor was taken from a man aged 18 to 30 in good health. Some clones in this sample may be carry-over from other donors' samples. CDR3 sequence reads: CAISGGPMNTEAFF. The CDR3 region has the DNA TGTGCCATCAGCGGCGGACCCATGAACACTGAAGCTTTCTTT.